The 9 T cell receptor beta chains reported below all come from one sample, sequenced in a study of blood T cell repertoires in COVID-19. Here immunoSEQ multiplex PCR was the method, and the copy in TCRdb shows in-frame clones only, minus some. The data hold roughly 180,000 clones, with roughly 88% observed a single time. The sequencing sample was made of peripheral blood. The receptors stem from a man in his 60s who had recovered from COVID-19.

This clone has a single count. The genes are TRBV27 and TRBJ1-1, with TRBD1 matching 10 bases. The trim removed 4 bases at V and 3 bases at J, leaving 14 bases unmatched. This CDR3 is built from 18 residues. In germline, CDR1 is MNHEY, CDR2 SMNVEV (reference sequence). The CDR3 region is CASSSGQGVWGKDTEAFF. For the CDR3, the DNA is TGTGCCAGCAGTTCTGGACAGGGGGTCTGGGGGAAAGACACTGAAGCTTTCTTT.

The chain joins TRBV7-6 to TRBJ2-1; D perhaps matches TRBD1 (6 bases). The CDR3 runs 14 residues. Germline V lookup: CDR1 SGHVS, CDR2 FNYEAQ. Trimming stripped 1 base from V and 9 bases from J, with 13 bases between. CDR3 protein: CASSLDRDLFEQFF. The DNA of the CDR3 is TGTGCCAGCAGCTTAGACAGGGATCTTTTTGAGCAGTTCTTC.

The V gene is TRBV19, the J gene TRBJ1-5, with a weak D call TRBD1 (5 bases). This CDR3 is built from 14 residues. The V and J ends lost 9 bases and 0 bases respectively, with 12 bases between them. Germline V lookup: CDR1 LNHDA, CDR2 SQIVND (reference sequence). In DNA form, the CDR3 reads TGTGCCAGCGTTACCCAGGGTAGCAATCAGCCCCAGCATTTT. Its translation: CASVTQGSNQPQHF.

This chain uses TRBV6-1 with TRBJ2-1; D not certain. Trimming took 1 base from V and 9 from J, leaving 16 bases between them. Germline CDR1 is MNHNS and CDR2 is SASEGT. The CDR3 is 15 residues long. The CDR3 spells CASSEVERAPGEQFF. CDR3 DNA: TGTGCCAGCAGTGAAGTTGAACGAGCCCCTGGTGAGCAGTTCTTC.

The chain is built from TRBV9 and TRBJ2-1; D is ambiguous. The CDR3 consists of 14 residues. Germline V CDR1 and CDR2: SGDLS, YYNGEE. Trimming took off 0 bases at V and 8 bases at J, with 12 bases between the two ends. CDR3 nucleotide sequence: TGTGCCAGCAGCGTAGTTTCCGGTAACGATGAGCAGTTCTTC. It codes for CASSVVSGNDEQFF.

The V gene is TRBV19, the J gene TRBJ1-2; D not certain. The CDR3 is 15 residues long. From germline, CDR1 is LNHDA and CDR2 SQIVND (reference sequence). V lost 4 bases and J lost 2, with 14 bases in between. The DNA of the CDR3 is TGTGCCAGTAGTAGGGAGTACTCTTCCAACTATGGCTACACCTTC. Translation: CASSREYSSNYGYTF.

The chain has TRBV19 and TRBJ1-2, with TRBD1 identical over 7 bases. This CDR3 contains 14 residues. Trimming cost V 1 base and J 8 bases; bases outside gene matches: 7. The germline CDR1 and CDR2 sequences are LNHDA and SQIVND (reference sequence). CDR3 DNA: TGTGCCAGTAGTATAGGCGACAGGGTAAGAGGCTACACCTTC. Its protein product is CASSIGDRVRGYTF. The full variable domain, with the rest looked up from reference TRBV19 and TRBJ1-2, is DGGITQSPKYLFRKEGQNVTLSCEQNLNHDAMYWYRQDPGQGLRLIYYSQIVNDFQKGDIAEGYSVSREKKESFPLTVTSAQKNPTAFYLCASSIGDRVRGYTFGSGTRLTVV.

The V gene is TRBV29-1, the J gene TRBJ1-6, with TRBD1 matching over 10 bases. CDR1 and CDR2 (germline): SQVTM, ANQGSEA. The junction had 3 bases not matched to a gene; V was cut back by 5 bases and J by 8 bases. The CDR3 is made up of 13 amino acids. The CDR3 DNA sequence: TGCAGCGTTCGGGACAGGGGCTATTCACCCCTCCACTTT. Translated, it gives CSVRDRGYSPLHF. The full variable domain, its missing parts supplied by reference TRBV29-1 and TRBJ1-6, is SAVISQKPSRDICQRGTSLTIQCQVDSQVTMMFWYRQQPGQSLTLIATANQGSEATYESGFVIDKFPISRPNLTFSTLTVSNMSPEDSSIYLCSVRDRGYSPLHFGNGTRLTVT.

The genes are TRBV6-2 or TRBV6-3 and TRBJ1-2, with 7 nucleotides matching TRBD1. Germline-derived CDR1 and CDR2 are MNHEY and SVGEGT. The CDR3 is 15 amino acids. V lost 2 bases, J lost 4 bases, and 7 bases stayed unmatched. The CDR3 sequence: CASSYGGGRGYGYTF. CDR3 sequence (DNA): TGTGCCAGCAGTTACGGAGGGGGCAGGGGCTATGGCTACACCTTC.